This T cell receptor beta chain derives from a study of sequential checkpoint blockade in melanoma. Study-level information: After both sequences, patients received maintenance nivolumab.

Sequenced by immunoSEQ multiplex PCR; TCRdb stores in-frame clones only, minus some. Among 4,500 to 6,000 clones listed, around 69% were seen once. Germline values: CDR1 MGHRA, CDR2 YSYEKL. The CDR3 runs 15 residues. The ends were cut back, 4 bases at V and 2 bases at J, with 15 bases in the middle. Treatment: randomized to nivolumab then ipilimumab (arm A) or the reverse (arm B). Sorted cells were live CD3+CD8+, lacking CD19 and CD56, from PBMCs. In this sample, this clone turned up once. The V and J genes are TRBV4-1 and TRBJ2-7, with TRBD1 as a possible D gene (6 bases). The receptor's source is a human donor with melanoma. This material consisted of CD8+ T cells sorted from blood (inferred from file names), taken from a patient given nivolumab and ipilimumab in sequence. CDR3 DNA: TGCGCCAGCAGCCGAGACACACAGGGTGCCTACGAGCAGTACTTC. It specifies CASSRDTQGAYEQYF.